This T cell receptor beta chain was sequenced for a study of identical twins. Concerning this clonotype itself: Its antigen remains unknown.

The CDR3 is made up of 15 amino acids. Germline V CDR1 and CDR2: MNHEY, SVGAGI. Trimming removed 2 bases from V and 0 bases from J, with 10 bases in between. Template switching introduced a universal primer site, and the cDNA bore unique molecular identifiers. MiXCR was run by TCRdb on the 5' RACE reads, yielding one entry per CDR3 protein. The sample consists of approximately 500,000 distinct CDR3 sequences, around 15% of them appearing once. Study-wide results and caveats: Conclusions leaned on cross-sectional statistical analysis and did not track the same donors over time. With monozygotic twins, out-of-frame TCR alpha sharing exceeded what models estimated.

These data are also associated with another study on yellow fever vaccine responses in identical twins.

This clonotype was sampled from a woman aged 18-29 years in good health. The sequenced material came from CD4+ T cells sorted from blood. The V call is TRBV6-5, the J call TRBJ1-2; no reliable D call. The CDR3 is CASSYGRSANYGYTF. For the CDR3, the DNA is TGTGCCAGCAGTTACGGGCGAAGTGCTAACTATGGCTACACCTTC.